This T cell receptor beta chain was recorded in a study of shared clonotypes between healthy human individuals. About the research overall: The study used three CD4 naive, three CD4 memory, two CD8 naive and one CD8 memory plate per donor. General study points: Sequencing of the sorted subsets was shown by rarefaction to be incomplete despite large depth.

Remarks on this clone: Its cognate antigen is unknown.

Naive CD8 cells lacked CD45RO, underwent positive selection for CCR7 and left out terminally differentiated effector memory CD45RA+ cells. Germline-derived CDR1 and CDR2 are SQVTM and ANQGSEA. The CDR3 is 11 amino acids. V was trimmed by 7 bases and J by 5 bases, leaving 11 bases between them. Clones were sequenced by immunoSEQ multiplex PCR, and TCRdb holds only the in-frame ones, with some missing. The sample comprises about 820,000 clones, approximately 92% of which are singletons, and less than 25% rests with the top ten. The source is a man aged 25-45 years in good health. The sample taken for sequencing was naive CD8+ T cells sorted from blood. The rearrangement links TRBV29-1 to TRBJ2-5, with D unclear. The DNA for the CDR3 is TGCAGCGCGCGCGCGGCGGAGACCCAGTACTTC. Translating it yields CSARAAETQYF.